This T cell receptor beta chain originates from a study of breast tumors, draining lymph nodes, adjacent tissues. Breast cancer patients provided tissue from their axillary draining lymph nodes. TCRdb re-derived calls from the multiplex PCR reads in MiXCR, one entry per CDR3 protein. This sample yields roughly 260,000 distinct CDR3 sequences, of which roughly 30% are seen a single time; under 1.2% belongs to the top ten. The study, taken as a whole, reports: Data fit most tumor T cells coming from lymph node, expanding in tumor. Tumor T cell lymph node origin was a supported hypothesis, not proven. Luminal-like breast cancer showed significantly greater tumor-nontumor repertoire similarity than basal-like breast cancer did. Compared with lymph nodes, tumors were less diverse; compared with nontumor tissue, more.

V lost 0 bases, J lost 5 bases, and 11 bases lay in between. Germline assignment: CDR1 DFQATT and CDR2 SNEGSKA (reference sequence). This CDR3 contains 14 residues. Of note for this clonotype: The antigen is undetermined. Just one base apart from a much larger clone, this may be a read error. No conserved phenylalanine or tryptophan ends this CDR3, so it is likely a read error.

The sequencing input was axillary lymph node tissue. The source is a female donor with breast cancer. Some clones in this sample may be carry-over from other donors' samples. This chain connects TRBV20-1 to TRBJ2-1; D gene unclear. DNA of the CDR3: TGCAGTGCTAGAGACGTAGACGGGCACAATGAGCAGTTCTCC. Encoded protein: CSARDVDGHNEQFS.